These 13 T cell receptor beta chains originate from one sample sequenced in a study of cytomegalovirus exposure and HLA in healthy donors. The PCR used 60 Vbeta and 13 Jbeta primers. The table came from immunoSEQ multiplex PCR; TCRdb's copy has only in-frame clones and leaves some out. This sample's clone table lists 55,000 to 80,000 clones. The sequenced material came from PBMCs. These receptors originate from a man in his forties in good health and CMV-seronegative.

The CDR3 reads CASSAEPGQTNEQFF. The CDR3 nucleotides are TGTGCCAGCAGCGCCGAACCGGGACAGACCAATGAGCAGTTCTTC. The chain joins TRBV9 to TRBJ2-1; 7 positions match TRBD1. The junction had 9 bases not matched to a gene; V was cut back by 3 bases and J by 6 bases. Per germline, CDR1 SGDLS and CDR2 YYNGEE. The CDR3 is 15 amino acids.

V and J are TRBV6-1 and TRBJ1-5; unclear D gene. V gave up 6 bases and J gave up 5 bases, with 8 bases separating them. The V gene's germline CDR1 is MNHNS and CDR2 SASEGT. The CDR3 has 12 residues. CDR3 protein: CASRASYQPQHF. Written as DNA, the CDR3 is TGTGCCAGCAGGGCCAGTTATCAGCCCCAGCATTTT.

CDR3 protein: CASTSSSYNEQFF. In nucleotides, the CDR3 is TGTGCCAGCACCTCGAGCTCCTACAATGAGCAGTTCTTC. J is TRBJ2-1 and V is TRBV6-5; D unresolved. V was cut by 7 bases and J by 0 bases, with 7 bases left in between. Germline CDR1 MNHEY, CDR2 SVGAGI. This CDR3 is 13 amino acids long.

The CDR3 loop reads CASSAMRGQGRPEAFF. The DNA for the CDR3 is TGTGCCAGCAGCGCGATGCGGGGACAGGGAAGGCCTGAAGCTTTCTTT. The gene calls are TRBV7-9 and TRBJ1-1, with 9 nucleotides matching TRBD1. The CDR3 totals 16 residues. V lost 5 bases and J lost 6; bases outside the gene matches: 13. Germline V CDR1 and CDR2: SEHNR, FQNEAQ (reference sequence).

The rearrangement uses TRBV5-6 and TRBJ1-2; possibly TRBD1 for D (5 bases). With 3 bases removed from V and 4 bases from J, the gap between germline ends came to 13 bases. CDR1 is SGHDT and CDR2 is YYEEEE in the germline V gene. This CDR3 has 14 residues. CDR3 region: CASSSGLPGYGYTF. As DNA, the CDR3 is TGTGCCAGCAGCTCGGGACTGCCAGGCTATGGCTACACCTTC.

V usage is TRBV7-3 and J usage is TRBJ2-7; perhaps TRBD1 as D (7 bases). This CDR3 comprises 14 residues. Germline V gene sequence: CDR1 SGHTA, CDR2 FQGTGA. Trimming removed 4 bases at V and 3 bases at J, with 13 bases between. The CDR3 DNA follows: TGTGCCAGCAGCTCCGCGGGACAGAGCTACGAGCAGTACTTC. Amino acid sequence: CASSSAGQSYEQYF.

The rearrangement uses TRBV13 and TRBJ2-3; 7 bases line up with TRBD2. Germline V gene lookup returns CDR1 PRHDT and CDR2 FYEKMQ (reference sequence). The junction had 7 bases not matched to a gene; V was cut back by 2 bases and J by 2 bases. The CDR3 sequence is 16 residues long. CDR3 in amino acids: CASSLRGRGVTDTQYF. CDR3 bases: TGTGCCAGCAGCTTAAGGGGCCGGGGGGTCACAGATACGCAGTATTTT.

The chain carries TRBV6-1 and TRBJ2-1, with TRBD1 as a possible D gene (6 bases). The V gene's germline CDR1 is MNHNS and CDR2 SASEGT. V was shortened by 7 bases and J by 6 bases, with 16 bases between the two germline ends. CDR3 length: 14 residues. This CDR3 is CASIGQGSTNEQFF. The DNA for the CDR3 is TGTGCCAGCATCGGGCAGGGGTCCACCAATGAGCAGTTCTTC.

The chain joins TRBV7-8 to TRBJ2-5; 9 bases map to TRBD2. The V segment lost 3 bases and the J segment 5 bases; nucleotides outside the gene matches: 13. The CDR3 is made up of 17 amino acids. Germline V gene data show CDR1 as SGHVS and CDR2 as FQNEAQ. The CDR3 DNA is TGTGCCAGCAGCTTCAGCCTGGATAGCGGGGGATATGAGACCCAGTACTTC. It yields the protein CASSFSLDSGGYETQYF.

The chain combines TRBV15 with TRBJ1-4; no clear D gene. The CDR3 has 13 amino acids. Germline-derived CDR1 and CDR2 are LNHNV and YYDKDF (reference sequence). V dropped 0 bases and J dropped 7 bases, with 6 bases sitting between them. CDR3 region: CATSRDTGEKLFF. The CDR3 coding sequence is TGTGCCACCAGCAGAGACACGGGTGAAAAACTGTTTTTT.

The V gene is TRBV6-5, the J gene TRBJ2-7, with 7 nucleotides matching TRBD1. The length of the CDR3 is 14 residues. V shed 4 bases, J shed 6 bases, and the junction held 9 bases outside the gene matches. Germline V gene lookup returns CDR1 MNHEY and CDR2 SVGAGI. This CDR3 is CASSSLDRAPEQYF. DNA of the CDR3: TGTGCCAGCAGTTCCCTCGACAGGGCGCCCGAGCAGTACTTC.

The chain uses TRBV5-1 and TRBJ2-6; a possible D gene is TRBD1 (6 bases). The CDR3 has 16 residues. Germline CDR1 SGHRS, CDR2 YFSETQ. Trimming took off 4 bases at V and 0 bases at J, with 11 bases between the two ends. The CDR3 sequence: CASSPDRFSGANVLTF. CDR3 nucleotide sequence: TGCGCCAGCAGCCCTGACAGGTTCTCTGGGGCCAACGTCCTGACTTTC.

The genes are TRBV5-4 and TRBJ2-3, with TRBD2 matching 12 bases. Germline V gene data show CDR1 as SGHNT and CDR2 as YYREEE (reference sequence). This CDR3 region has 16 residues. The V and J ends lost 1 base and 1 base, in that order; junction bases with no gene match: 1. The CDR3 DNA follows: TGTGCCAGCAGCTTGCGGACTAGCGGGGGCACAGATACGCAGTATTTT. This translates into CASSLRTSGGTDTQYF.